The present entry profiles one TCR beta chain with its context. Sequencing was performed with immunoSEQ multiplex PCR; in TCRdb, only in-frame clones are kept and a portion is missing. The sample holds about 23,000 clones, 85% to 95% seen once. The data were taken from a study of preoperative IRX-2 immunotherapy in early breast cancer. The treatment denotes: preoperative locoregional IRX-2 cytokine immunotherapy. V shed 4 bases and J shed 5 bases, with 8 bases lying between them. The CDR3 extends over 11 amino acids. CDR1 is SQVTM and CDR2 is ANQGSEA in the germline V gene. Sequencing was performed on tumor tissue, taken after IRX-2 immunotherapy. This receptor was obtained from a human donor with breast cancer. The chain joins TRBV29-1 to TRBJ1-1, with D unresolved. The CDR3 sequence is CSVGRGTEAFF. The CDR3 nucleotides are TGCAGCGTTGGCCGGGGTACTGAAGCTTTCTTT.